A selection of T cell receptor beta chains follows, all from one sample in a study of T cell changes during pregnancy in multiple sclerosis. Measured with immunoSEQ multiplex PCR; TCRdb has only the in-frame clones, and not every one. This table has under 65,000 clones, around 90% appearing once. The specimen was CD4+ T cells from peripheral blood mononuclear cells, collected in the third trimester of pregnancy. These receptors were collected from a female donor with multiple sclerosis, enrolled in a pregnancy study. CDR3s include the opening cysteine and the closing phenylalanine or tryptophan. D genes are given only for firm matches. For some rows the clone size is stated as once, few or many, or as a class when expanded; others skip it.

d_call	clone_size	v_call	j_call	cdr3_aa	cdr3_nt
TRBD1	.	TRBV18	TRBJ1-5	CASSPSGQTDQPQHF	TGTGCCAGCTCACCGTCGGGACAGACCGATCAGCCCCAGCATTTT
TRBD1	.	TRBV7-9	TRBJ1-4	CASSLRTGGNEKLFF	TGTGCCAGCAGCCTGCGGACAGGGGGTAATGAAAAACTGTTTTTT
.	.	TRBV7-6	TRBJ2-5	CASSFGLQETQYF	TGTGCCAGCAGCTTTGGGCTCCAAGAGACCCAGTACTTC
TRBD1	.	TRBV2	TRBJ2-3	CASKRDSRTDTQYF	TGTGCCAGCAAACGGGACAGTCGGACAGATACGCAGTATTTT
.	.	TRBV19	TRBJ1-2	CASRIGQSIFYGYTF	TGTGCCAGTAGGATAGGACAGTCCATTTTCTATGGCTACACCTTC
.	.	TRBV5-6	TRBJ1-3	CASSWGTSGNTIYF	TGTGCCAGCAGCTGGGGGACATCTGGAAACACCATATATTTT
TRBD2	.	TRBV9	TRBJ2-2	CASTESSGAGELFF	TGTGCCAGCACAGAAAGTAGCGGGGCCGGGGAGCTGTTTTTT
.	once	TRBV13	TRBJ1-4	CASSKRGGSEKLFF	TGTGCCAGCAGCAAGAGGGGGGGGAGTGAAAAACTGTTTTTT
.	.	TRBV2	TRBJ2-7	CASKQTGLHTYEQYF	TGTGCCAGCAAACAAACCGGGTTACATACCTACGAGCAGTACTTC
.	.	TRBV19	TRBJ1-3	CATAVGSGNTIYF	TGTGCCACGGCGGTTGGGTCTGGAAACACCATATATTTT
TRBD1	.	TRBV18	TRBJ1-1	CASLGQGAKTEAFF	TGTGCCAGCTTAGGACAGGGGGCTAAAACTGAAGCTTTCTTT
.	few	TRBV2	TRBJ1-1	CASSVRGDTEAFF	TGTGCCAGCAGTGTTCGGGGTGACACTGAAGCTTTCTTT
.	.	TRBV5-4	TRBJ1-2	CASSLAGAHGYTF	TGTGCCAGCAGCTTGGCAGGGGCCCATGGCTACACCTTC
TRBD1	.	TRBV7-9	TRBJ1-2	CASSRDGTGALRWGYTF	TGTGCCAGCAGCCGGGACGGGACAGGGGCCCTCCGGTGGGGCTACACCTTC
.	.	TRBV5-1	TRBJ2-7	CASGGGIPSGKDEQYF	TGCGCCAGCGGGGGAGGCATCCCCTCGGGGAAGGACGAGCAGTACTTC
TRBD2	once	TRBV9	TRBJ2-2	CASSVISGGSNTGELFF	TGTGCCAGCAGCGTAATTAGCGGGGGGTCGAACACCGGGGAGCTGTTTTTT
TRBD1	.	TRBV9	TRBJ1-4	CASSPWTGGGEKLFF	TGTGCCAGCAGCCCGTGGACAGGGGGTGGCGAAAAACTGTTTTTT
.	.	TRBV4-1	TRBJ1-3	CASSGGMLSGNTIYF	TGCGCCAGCAGCGGGGGGATGCTCTCTGGAAACACCATATATTTT
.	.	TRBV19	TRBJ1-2	CASSILSGNYGYTF	TGTGCCAGTAGTATTCTTAGCGGAAACTATGGCTACACCTTC
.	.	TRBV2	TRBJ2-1	CASSGQLEQFF	TGTGCCAGCAGTGGGCAGTTGGAGCAGTTCTTC
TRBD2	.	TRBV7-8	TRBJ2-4	CASTWERGGELAKNIQYF	TGTGCCAGCACCTGGGAGCGGGGAGGGGAACTAGCCAAAAACATTCAGTACTTC
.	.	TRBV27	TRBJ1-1	CASSKVQKNTEAFF	TGTGCCAGCAGTAAAGTACAGAAGAACACTGAAGCTTTCTTT
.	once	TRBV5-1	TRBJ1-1	CASSFPDRMNTEAFF	TGCGCCAGCAGCTTCCCGGACAGAATGAACACTGAAGCTTTCTTT
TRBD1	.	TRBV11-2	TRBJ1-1	CASSQPTGEAFF	TGTGCCAGCAGCCAGCCGACAGGGGAAGCTTTCTTT
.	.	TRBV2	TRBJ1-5	CATGADQPQHF	TGTGCCACTGGCGCGGATCAGCCCCAGCATTTT
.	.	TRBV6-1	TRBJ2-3	CASSFLRNGADTQYF	TGTGCCAGTTCCTTTTTGAGGAACGGAGCAGATACGCAGTATTTT
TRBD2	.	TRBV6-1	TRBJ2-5	CASSASGQETQYF	TGTGCCAGCAGTGCTAGCGGCCAAGAGACCCAGTACTTC
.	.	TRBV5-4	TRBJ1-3	CASSHPQGDSGNTIYF	TGTGCCAGCAGCCACCCCCAGGGCGACTCTGGAAACACCATATATTTT
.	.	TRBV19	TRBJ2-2	CASSHTGELFF	TGTGCCAGTAGTCATACCGGGGAGCTGTTTTTT
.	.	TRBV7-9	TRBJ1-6	CASRKEEGTLHF	TGTGCCAGCAGAAAGGAGGAGGGCACCCTCCACTTT
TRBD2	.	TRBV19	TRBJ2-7	CASSSLAGGQREQYF	TGTGCCAGTAGTAGCCTAGCGGGGGGCCAGAGGGAGCAGTACTTC
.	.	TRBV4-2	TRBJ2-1	CASSQDDRRAGEQFF	TGTGCCAGCAGCCAAGACGATAGGAGGGCGGGTGAGCAGTTCTTC
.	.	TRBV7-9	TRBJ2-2	CASSLAWGPGELFF	TGTGCCAGCAGCTTAGCGTGGGGCCCCGGGGAGCTGTTTTTT
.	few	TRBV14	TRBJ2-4	CASSQPGENIQYF	TGTGCCAGCAGCCAACCAGGGGAGAACATTCAGTACTTC
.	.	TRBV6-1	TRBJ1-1	CASSELRDFMRTPTEAFF	TGTGCCAGCAGTGAACTAAGAGATTTTATGAGGACTCCCACTGAAGCTTTCTTT
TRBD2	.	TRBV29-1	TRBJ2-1	CSVDKFATSGGRDEQFF	TGCAGCGTTGACAAATTCGCAACTAGCGGGGGGCGGGATGAACAGTTCTTC
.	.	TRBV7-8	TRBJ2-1	CASSLLGSVRDEQFF	TGTGCCAGCAGCTTACTCGGCTCAGTGAGGGATGAGCAGTTCTTC
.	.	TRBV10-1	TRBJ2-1	CASSIGGSYNEQFF	TGCGCCAGCAGTATAGGAGGCTCCTACAATGAGCAGTTCTTC
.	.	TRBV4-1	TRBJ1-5	CASSHVSLDRASNQPQHF	TGCGCCAGCAGCCATGTAAGTCTAGACAGAGCTAGCAATCAGCCCCAGCATTTT
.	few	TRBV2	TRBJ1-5	CASTDSNQPQHF	TGTGCCAGCACAGATAGCAATCAGCCCCAGCATTTT
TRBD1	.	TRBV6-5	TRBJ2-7	CASRTGVDEQYF	TGTGCATCACGGACAGGGGTAGACGAGCAGTACTTC
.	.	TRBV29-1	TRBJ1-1	CSVQTAGLNTEAFF	TGCAGCGTTCAGACAGCCGGTTTAAACACTGAAGCTTTCTTT
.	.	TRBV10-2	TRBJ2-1	CASSEITGSYNEQFF	TGCGCCAGCAGTGAGATTACAGGCTCCTACAATGAGCAGTTCTTC
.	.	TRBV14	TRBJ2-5	CASSPRVLEETQYF	TGTGCCAGCAGCCCCAGGGTACTCGAAGAGACCCAGTACTTC
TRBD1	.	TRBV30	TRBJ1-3	CAWSNTGDAGNTIYF	TGTGCCTGGAGCAATACAGGGGACGCAGGAAACACCATATATTTT
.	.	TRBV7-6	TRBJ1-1	CASSSPASGAFF	TGTGCCAGCAGCTCCCCGGCCTCCGGGGCTTTCTTT
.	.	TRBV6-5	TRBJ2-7	CASSYSGTGNYEQYF	TGTGCCAGCAGTTACTCGGGAACAGGAAACTACGAGCAGTACTTC
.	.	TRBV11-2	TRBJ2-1	CASSSETSGNEQFF	TGTGCCAGCAGCTCCGAGACTAGTGGCAATGAGCAGTTCTTC
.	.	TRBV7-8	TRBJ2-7	CASSPSYEQYF	TGTGCCAGCAGCCCTAGCTACGAGCAGTACTTC
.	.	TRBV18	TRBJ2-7	CASSPPSSPYEQYF	TGTGCCAGCTCACCACCTTCGAGCCCCTACGAGCAGTACTTC
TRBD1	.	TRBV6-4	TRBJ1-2	CASSDQSTGWGGYTF	TGTGCCAGCAGTGACCAATCGACAGGGTGGGGTGGCTACACCTTC
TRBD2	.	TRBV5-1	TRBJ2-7	CASSFTSGAVSYEQYF	TGCGCCAGCAGCTTTACTAGCGGGGCCGTATCCTACGAGCAGTACTTC
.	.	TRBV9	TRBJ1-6	CASSETDFVESLHF	TGTGCCAGCAGCGAGACTGATTTCGTAGAGTCCCTCCACTTT
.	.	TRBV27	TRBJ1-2	CASSLSPDTPNYGYTF	TGTGCCAGCAGTTTATCGCCAGATACACCGAACTATGGCTACACCTTC
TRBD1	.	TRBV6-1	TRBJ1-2	CASSVGQGGGYTF	TGTGCCAGCAGCGTGGGACAGGGTGGCGGCTACACCTTC